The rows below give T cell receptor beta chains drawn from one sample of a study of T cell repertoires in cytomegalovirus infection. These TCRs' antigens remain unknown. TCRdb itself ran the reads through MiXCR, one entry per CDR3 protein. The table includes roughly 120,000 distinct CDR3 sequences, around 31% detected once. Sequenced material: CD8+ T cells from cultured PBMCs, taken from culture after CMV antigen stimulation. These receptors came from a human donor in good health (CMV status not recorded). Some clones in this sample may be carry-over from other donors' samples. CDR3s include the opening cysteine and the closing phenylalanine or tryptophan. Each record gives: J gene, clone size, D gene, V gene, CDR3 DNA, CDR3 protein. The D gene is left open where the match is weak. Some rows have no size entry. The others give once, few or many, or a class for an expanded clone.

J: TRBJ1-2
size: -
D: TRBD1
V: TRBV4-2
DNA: TGTGCCAGCAGCCAAGAGTCCAGGGGGGAATGGGCTACGGCTGAGGGCTACACCTTC
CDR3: CASSQESRGEWATAEGYTF

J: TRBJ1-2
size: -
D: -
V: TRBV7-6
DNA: TGTGCCAGCAGGGGCGGGACGGCTAACTATGGCTACACCTTC
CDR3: CASRGGTANYGYTF

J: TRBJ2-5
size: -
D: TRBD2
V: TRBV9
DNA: TGTGCCAGCAACGGGGGGGCCCCCCAAGAGACCCAGTACTTC
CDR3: CASNGGAPQETQYF

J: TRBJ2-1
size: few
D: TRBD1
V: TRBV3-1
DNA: TGTGCCAGCAGCCTGGGACAGGGTACGAATGAGCAGTTCTTC
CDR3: CASSLGQGTNEQFF

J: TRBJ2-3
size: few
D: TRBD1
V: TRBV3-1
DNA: TGTGCCAGCAGCCAAGATCTGGCAGGGGGAGATACGCAGTATTTT
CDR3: CASSQDLAGGDTQYF

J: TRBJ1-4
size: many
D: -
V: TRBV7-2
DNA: TGTGCCAGCAGCCCCCAGGGGTCTCTTGAAAAACTGTTTTTT
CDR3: CASSPQGSLEKLFF

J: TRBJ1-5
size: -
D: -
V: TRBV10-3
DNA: TGTGCCATCGGGAGCAATCAGCCCCAGCATTTT
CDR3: CAIGSNQPQHF

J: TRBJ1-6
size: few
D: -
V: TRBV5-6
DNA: TGTGCCAGCAGCTCGGGACTGCAAGCTTCACCCCTCCACTTT
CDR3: CASSSGLQASPLHF

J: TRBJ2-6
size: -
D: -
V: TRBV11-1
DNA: TGTGCCAGCAGCCAGATCCCAGGCTCTGGGGCCAACGTCCTGACTTTC
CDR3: CASSQIPGSGANVLTF

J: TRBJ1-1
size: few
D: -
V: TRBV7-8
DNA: TGTGCCAGCAGCCCTCCGGCGGCGGCTCAAACTGAAGCTTTCTTT
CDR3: CASSPPAAAQTEAFF

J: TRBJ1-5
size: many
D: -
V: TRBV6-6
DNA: TGTGCCAGCAGCTCCGGACTGTTGGGGGGCAATCAGCCCCAGCATTTT
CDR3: CASSSGLLGGNQPQHF

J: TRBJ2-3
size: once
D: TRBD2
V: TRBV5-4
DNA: TGTGCCAGCAGCTCTAGCGGGGTGCCCACAGATACGCAGTATTTT
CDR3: CASSSSGVPTDTQYF

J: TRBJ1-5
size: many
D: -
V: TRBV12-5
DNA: TGTGCTAGTGGTTTGGTACGGGGGGGGGTTAGCAATCAGCCCCAGCATTTT
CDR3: CASGLVRGGVSNQPQHF

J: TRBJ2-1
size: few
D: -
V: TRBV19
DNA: TGTGCCAGTAGTATCCCGGGACTGAACTCCTACAATGAGCAGTTCTTC
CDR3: CASSIPGLNSYNEQFF

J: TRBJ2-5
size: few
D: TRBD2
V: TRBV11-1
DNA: TGTGCCAGCAGCGTAGACCTCGGGGGGGGAAGAGAGACCCAGTACTTC
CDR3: CASSVDLGGGRETQYF

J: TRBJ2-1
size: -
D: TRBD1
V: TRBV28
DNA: TGTGCCAACAGTCCGGACAGGGACTACAATGAGCAGTTCTTC
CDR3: CANSPDRDYNEQFF

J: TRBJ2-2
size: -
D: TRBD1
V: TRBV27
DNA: TGTGCCAGCAGTGTGGCAGGGGGCTTCACCGGGGAGCTGTTTTTT
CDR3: CASSVAGGFTGELFF

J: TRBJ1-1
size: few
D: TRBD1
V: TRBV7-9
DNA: TGTGCCAGCAGCTCGGGACAGGGGGCTTTTAGGGACACTGAAGCTTTCTTT
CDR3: CASSSGQGAFRDTEAFF

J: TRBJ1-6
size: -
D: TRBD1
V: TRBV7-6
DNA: TGTGCCAGCAGCTCCGGACAGGGGCATTCACCCCTCCACTTT
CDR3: CASSSGQGHSPLHF

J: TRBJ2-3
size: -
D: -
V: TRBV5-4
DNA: TGTGCCAGCAGCCCCACGGGTCCGGATACGCAGTATTTT
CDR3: CASSPTGPDTQYF

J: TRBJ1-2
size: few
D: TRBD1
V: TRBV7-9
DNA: TGTGCCAGCAGCTCGTCGACAGGGTTCTATGGCTACACCTTC
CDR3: CASSSSTGFYGYTF

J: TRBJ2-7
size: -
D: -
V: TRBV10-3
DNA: TGTGCCATCAGTGAGTCGGATGGGGGAGGGGGGCCCGCCTACGAGCAGTACTTC
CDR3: CAISESDGGGGPAYEQYF

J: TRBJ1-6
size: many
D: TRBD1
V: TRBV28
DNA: TGTGCCAGCAGTTCGACAGGGGGGTTGGGTTCACCCCTCCACTTT
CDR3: CASSSTGGLGSPLHF

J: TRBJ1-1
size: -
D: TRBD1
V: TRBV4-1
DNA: TGCGCCAGCAGCCAAGGCCCCGGGACAGGGGGCACTGAAGCTTTCTTC
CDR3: CASSQGPGTGGTEAFF

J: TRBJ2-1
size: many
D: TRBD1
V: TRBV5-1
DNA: TGCGCCAGCAGCCCCGACAGGGTCTCCTACAATGAGCAGTTCTTC
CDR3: CASSPDRVSYNEQFF

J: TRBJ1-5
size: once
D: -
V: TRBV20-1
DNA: TGCAGTGCTAGTGGCAGGACCTCCCGTGTTTATAGCAATCAGCCCCAGCATTTT
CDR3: CSASGRTSRVYSNQPQHF

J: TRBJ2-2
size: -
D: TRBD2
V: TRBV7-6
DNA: TGTGCCAGCAGCTATCGTCCTAGCGGGCCGAACACCGGGGAGCTGTTTTTT
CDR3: CASSYRPSGPNTGELFF

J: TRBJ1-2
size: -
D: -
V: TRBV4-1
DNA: TGCGCCAGCAGCCAAGCCTCTGACATCGGCCAGTATGGCTACACCTTC
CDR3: CASSQASDIGQYGYTF

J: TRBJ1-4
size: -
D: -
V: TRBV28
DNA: TGTGCCAGCAGTCCTCCGTGGGCCTTCAATGAAAAACTGTTTTTT
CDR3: CASSPPWAFNEKLFF

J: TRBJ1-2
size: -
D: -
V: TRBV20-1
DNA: TGCAGTGCTAGAGATTTAAGGAGCACTAACTATGGCTACACCTTC
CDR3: CSARDLRSTNYGYTF

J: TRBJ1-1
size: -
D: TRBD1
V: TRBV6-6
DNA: TGTGCCAGCAGTTACGGGACAGGGGCTGAAGCTTTCTTT
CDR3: CASSYGTGAEAFF

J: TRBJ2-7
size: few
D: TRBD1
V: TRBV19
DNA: TGTGCCAGTAGTATGGGGACAGGTGCCTACGAGCAGTACTTC
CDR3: CASSMGTGAYEQYF

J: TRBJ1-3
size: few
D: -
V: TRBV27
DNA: TGTGCCAGCACCTCGGGAAGTCCTTACTCTGGAAACACCATATATTTT
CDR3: CASTSGSPYSGNTIYF

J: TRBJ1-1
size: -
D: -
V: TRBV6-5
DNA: TGTGCCAGCAGTTTGGGGCCTCTAGGCACTGAAGCTTTCTTT
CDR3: CASSLGPLGTEAFF

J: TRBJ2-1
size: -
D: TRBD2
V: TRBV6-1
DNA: TGTGCCAGCAGTGAGGAGTTTCTCGCGGGGGATGAGCAGTTCTTC
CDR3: CASSEEFLAGDEQFF

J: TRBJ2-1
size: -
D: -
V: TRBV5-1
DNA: TGCGCCAGCAGCTTGGCCGACGGACTCTTCGATGAGCAGTTCTTC
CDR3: CASSLADGLFDEQFF

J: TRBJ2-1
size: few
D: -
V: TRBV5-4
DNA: TGTGCCAGCAGCTTAACCTTAGGCAATGAGCAGTTCTTC
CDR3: CASSLTLGNEQFF

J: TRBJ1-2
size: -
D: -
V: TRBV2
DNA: TGTGCCAGCAGTGAAGCGAGCGGGGATAACTATGGCTACACCTTC
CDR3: CASSEASGDNYGYTF

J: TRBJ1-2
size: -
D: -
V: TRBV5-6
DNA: TGTGCCAGCAGCCCCCGGGACTTAGCTAACTATGGCTACACCTTC
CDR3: CASSPRDLANYGYTF

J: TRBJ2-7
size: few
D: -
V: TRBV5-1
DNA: TGCGCCAGCAGTTTGTATTGGGGGACACGAGACGAGCAGTACTTC
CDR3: CASSLYWGTRDEQYF

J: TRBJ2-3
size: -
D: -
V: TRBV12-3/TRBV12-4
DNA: TGTGCCAGCAGTTTATCGGAATTCACAGATACGCAGTATTTT
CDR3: CASSLSEFTDTQYF

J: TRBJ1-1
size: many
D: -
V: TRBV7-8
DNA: TGTGCCAGCAGCCCCCCGAGGCAGTTGAACACTGAAGCTTTCTTT
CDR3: CASSPPRQLNTEAFF

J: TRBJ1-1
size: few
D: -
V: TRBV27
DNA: TGTGCCAGCAGTTTTTTGCAATCAGGGGCTGGGAACACTGAAGCTTTCTTT
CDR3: CASSFLQSGAGNTEAFF